This section outlines one T cell receptor beta chain sequence together with its context. The sample originates from a study of regulatory T cells in long-lasting Graves disease. Assembly of TCR beta libraries relied on iRepertoire HTBI primers together with Arm-PCR of CDR3 regions. TCRdb fed the multiplex PCR reads into MiXCR, producing one record per CDR3 protein. The sample includes under 450,000 distinct CDR3 sequences, around 24% seen only once; the top ten take roughly a quarter. Documented time point: persistent/refractory GD, antithyroid drugs over 5 years with positive TRAb. After RNA was extracted from PBMCs, the TCR library was made from it. This specimen consisted of peripheral blood mononuclear cells (PBMCs), obtained when the disease was refractory, from a patient treated with antithyroid drugs. This clonotype originated in a female donor with Graves disease.

DNA for the CDR3: TGCGCCAGCAGCTTGGACGGTCAGGGGAACTATGGCTACACCTTC. This encodes CASSLDGQGNYGYTF. The chain uses TRBV5-1 and TRBJ1-2, with D possibly matching TRBD1 (6 bases). Trimming took off 0 bases at V and 2 bases at J, with 11 bases between the two ends. The CDR3 has 15 amino acids. CDR1 is SGHRS, CDR2 YFSETQ, per germline.